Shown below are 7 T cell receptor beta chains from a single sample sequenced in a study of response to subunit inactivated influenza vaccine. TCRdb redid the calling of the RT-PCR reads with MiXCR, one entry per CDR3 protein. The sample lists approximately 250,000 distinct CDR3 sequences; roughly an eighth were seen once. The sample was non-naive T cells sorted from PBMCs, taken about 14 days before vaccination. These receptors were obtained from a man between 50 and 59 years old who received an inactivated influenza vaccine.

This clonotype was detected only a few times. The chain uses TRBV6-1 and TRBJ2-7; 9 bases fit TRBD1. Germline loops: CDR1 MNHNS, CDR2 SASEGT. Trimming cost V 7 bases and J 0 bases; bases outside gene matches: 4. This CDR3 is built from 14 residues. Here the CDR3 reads CASIGDRVSYEQYF. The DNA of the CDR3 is TGTGCCAGCATTGGGGACAGGGTCTCCTACGAGCAGTACTTC.

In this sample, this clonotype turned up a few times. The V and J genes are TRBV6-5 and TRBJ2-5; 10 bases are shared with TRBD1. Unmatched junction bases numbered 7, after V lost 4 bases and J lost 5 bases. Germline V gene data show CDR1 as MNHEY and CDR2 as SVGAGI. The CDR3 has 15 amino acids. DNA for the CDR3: TGTGCCAGCAGTTTTGGGACAGGGGTTTTGGAGACCCAGTACTTC. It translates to CASSFGTGVLETQYF.

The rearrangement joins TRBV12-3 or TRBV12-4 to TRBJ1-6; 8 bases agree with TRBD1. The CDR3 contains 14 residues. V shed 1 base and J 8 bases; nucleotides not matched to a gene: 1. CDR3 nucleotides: TGTGCCAGCAGTTTAGGGACAGGGCATTCACCCCTCCACTTT. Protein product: CASSLGTGHSPLHF.

In nucleotides, the CDR3 is TGTGCCAGCAGCCAACCATTACTCCGGGGTGAGGTCACCGGGGAGCTGTTTTTT. Protein sequence: CASSQPLLRGEVTGELFF. This chain links TRBV3-1 with TRBJ2-2, with D perhaps matching TRBD2 (5 bases). The CDR3 covers 18 residues. In germline, CDR1 is LGHDT, CDR2 YNNKEL (reference sequence). V lost 2 bases, J lost 4 bases, and 20 bases lay in between.

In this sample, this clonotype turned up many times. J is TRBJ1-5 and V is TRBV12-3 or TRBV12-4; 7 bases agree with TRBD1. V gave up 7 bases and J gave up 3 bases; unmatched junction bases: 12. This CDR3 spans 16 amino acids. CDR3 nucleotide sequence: TGTGCCAGCAACCGGGGACAGCGCAAGAACAATCAGCCCCAGCATTTT. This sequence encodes CASNRGQRKNNQPQHF.

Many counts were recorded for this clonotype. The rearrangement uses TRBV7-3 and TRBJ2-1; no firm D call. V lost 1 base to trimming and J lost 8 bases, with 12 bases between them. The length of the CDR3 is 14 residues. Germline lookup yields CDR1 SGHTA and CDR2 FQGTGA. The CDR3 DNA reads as TGTGCCAGCAGCTTAAATGGTGGTTTCTATGAGCAGTTCTTC. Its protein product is CASSLNGGFYEQFF.

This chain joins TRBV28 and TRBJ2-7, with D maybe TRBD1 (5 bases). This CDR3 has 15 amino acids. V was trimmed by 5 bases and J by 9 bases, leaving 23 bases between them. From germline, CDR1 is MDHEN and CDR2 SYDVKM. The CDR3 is CASSSPTGANYRQYF. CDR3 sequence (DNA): TGTGCCAGCAGTAGCCCTACAGGAGCCAACTATAGGCAGTACTTC.